This TCR beta chain was recorded in a study of identifying expanded T cells in peripheral blood. Sequencing used immunoSEQ multiplex PCR; TCRdb keeps in-frame clones, though not all of them. The sample consists of 100,000 to 110,000 clones, over 75% of them appearing once. No infections or other immune events were documented during collection. CDR1 is LNHDA, CDR2 SQIVND, per germline (reference sequence). The V end was cut by 7 bases, the J end by 4 bases, with 16 bases between. The CDR3 is made up of 14 amino acids. The origin of this receptor is a person aged 18 to 70 in good health. This chain links TRBV19 with TRBJ1-2; maybe TRBD1 (5 bases). The sequencing sample was made of blood. CDR3 loop: CASNPMGVRYGYTF. Here the CDR3 DNA reads TGTGCCAGTAACCCCATGGGGGTGCGCTATGGCTACACCTTC.